One and the same sample provided the 28 T cell receptor beta chains below, sequenced in a study of blood T cell repertoires in COVID-19. Here immunoSEQ multiplex PCR was the method, and the copy in TCRdb shows in-frame clones only, minus some. The sample has about 150,000 clones; about 85% are singletons. The sequenced material came from peripheral blood. Receptor source: an older woman with COVID-19, enrolled during active disease.

This chain links TRBV19 with TRBJ1-4; D is possibly TRBD1 (6 bases). The CDR3 has 15 residues. Trimming left V 6 bases short and J 2 bases short, with 13 bases between. Germline V gene lookup returns CDR1 LNHDA and CDR2 SQIVND (reference sequence). CDR3 DNA sequence: TGTGCCAGTAGAAATACAGGGCTTACTAATGAAAAACTGTTTTTT. It translates to CASRNTGLTNEKLFF.

This clone came up once. For the CDR3, the DNA is TGCGCCAGCAGCTTACAGGGGAACACTGAAGCTTTCTTT. This sequence encodes CASSLQGNTEAFF. The chain combines TRBV5-1 with TRBJ1-1; weak D call: TRBD1 (6 bases). This CDR3 spans 13 amino acids. The germline gives CDR1 SGHRS, CDR2 YFSETQ. The V and J ends lost 2 bases and 1 base respectively, with 6 bases between them.

The chain links TRBV7-2 to TRBJ1-5; D possibly corresponds to TRBD1 (5 bases). V gave up 3 bases and J gave up 5 bases, with 14 bases separating them. Germline V gene data show CDR1 as SGHTA and CDR2 as FQGNSA. The length of the CDR3 is 15 residues. In DNA, the CDR3 is TGTGCCAGCAGCTTCGTCGTCCAGGGATATCAGCCCCAGCATTTT. It encodes CASSFVVQGYQPQHF.

The chain has TRBV5-4 and TRBJ2-2; 10 bases fit TRBD1. CDR3 length: 15 residues. Germline CDR1 and CDR2: SGHNT and YYREEE (reference sequence). The V segment lost 4 bases and the J segment 7 bases; nucleotides outside the gene matches: 7. The CDR3 sequence: CASSPRQGASGELFF. CDR3 DNA: TGTGCCAGCAGCCCTAGACAGGGGGCTAGCGGGGAGCTGTTTTTT.

V and J are TRBV19 and TRBJ2-2, with D perhaps matching TRBD2 (6 bases). V lost 7 bases and J lost 6, with 15 bases in between. The V gene's germline CDR1 is LNHDA and CDR2 SQIVND (reference sequence). This CDR3 has 14 residues. CDR3 nucleotide sequence: TGTGCCAGTAACCCGGGCGGGGCCCCCGGGGAGCTGTTTTTT. Translating it yields CASNPGGAPGELFF.

The J gene is TRBJ1-3, the V gene TRBV5-1, with 8 bases matching TRBD1. This CDR3 comprises 16 residues. Germline-derived CDR1 and CDR2 are SGHRS and YFSETQ. After removal of 4 bases from V and 2 bases from J, the junction contained 8 bases not matched to a gene. CDR3 region: CASSPWTGSAGNTIYF. CDR3 in DNA: TGCGCCAGCAGCCCCTGGACAGGGTCCGCTGGAAACACCATATATTTT.

This sequence joins TRBV29-1 and TRBJ1-1; D is possibly TRBD1 (5 bases). The V gene lost 8 bases and the J gene lost 3 bases, with 10 bases spanning the gap. The germline CDR1 and CDR2 sequences are SQVTM and ANQGSEA. The CDR3 extends over 11 amino acids. CDR3 residues: CSSGTYTEAFF. The CDR3 region has the DNA TGCAGCAGCGGGACCTACACTGAAGCTTTCTTT. Full variable domain (outside the CDR3, taken from reference TRBV29-1 and TRBJ1-1): SAVISQKPSRDICQRGTSLTIQCQVDSQVTMMFWYRQQPGQSLTLIATANQGSEATYESGFVIDKFPISRPNLTFSTLTVSNMSPEDSSIYLCSSGTYTEAFFGQGTRLTVV.

This chain uses TRBV6-5 with TRBJ1-4, with 7 bases lining up with TRBD1. Unmatched junction bases numbered 6, after V lost 5 bases and J lost 6 bases. The germline gives CDR1 MNHEY, CDR2 SVGAGI. The CDR3 extends over 14 amino acids. CDR3 bases: TGTGCCAGCAGTAAGACAGGGTGGGATGAAAAACTGTTTTTT. Translated, it gives CASSKTGWDEKLFF.

CDR3 in DNA: TGCAGCGTTGAGGAGGTAACAGGGGATAATGGCTACACCTTC. This encodes CSVEEVTGDNGYTF. The rearrangement uses TRBV29-1 and TRBJ1-2; 7 bases fit TRBD1. The ends lost 3 bases at V and 6 bases at J; junction bases unmatched: 10. The CDR3 is 14 amino acids. Germline values: CDR1 SQVTM, CDR2 ANQGSEA.

This chain joins TRBV11-2 and TRBJ1-2; the D gene is possibly TRBD1 (6 bases). Germline values: CDR1 SGHAT, CDR2 FQNNGV. The CDR3 has 14 residues. V gave up 4 bases and J gave up 2 bases, with 11 bases separating them. Here the CDR3 reads CASSSLGHNYGYTF. CDR3 nucleotide sequence: TGTGCCAGCAGCTCCCTGGGACACAACTATGGCTACACCTTC.

This chain links TRBV18 with TRBJ1-5, with D unclear. Per germline, CDR1 KGHSH and CDR2 LQKENI. The CDR3 spans 17 residues. V was trimmed by 4 bases and J by 0 bases, leaving 16 bases between them. In nucleotides, the CDR3 is TGTGCCAGCTCACTAATTAACCCCACGGGTAGCAATCAGCCCCAGCATTTT. It is translated as CASSLINPTGSNQPQHF.

This chain joins TRBV19 and TRBJ1-1, with D perhaps TRBD1 (5 bases). In germline, CDR1 is LNHDA, CDR2 SQIVND (reference sequence). The V and J ends lost 7 bases and 1 base respectively, with 19 bases between them. The CDR3 consists of 16 residues. The CDR3 loop is CASTLGTGGENTEAFF. DNA of the CDR3: TGTGCCAGTACCCTTGGGACGGGAGGAGAGAACACTGAAGCTTTCTTT.

The genes are TRBV7-9 and TRBJ2-1; 8 nucleotides align to TRBD1. The CDR3 contains 15 residues. V gave up 4 bases and J gave up 10 bases; unmatched junction bases: 12. Germline values: CDR1 SEHNR, CDR2 FQNEAQ (reference sequence). CDR3 in amino acids: CASSSGQGAHTEQFF. CDR3 nucleotide sequence: TGTGCCAGCAGCTCCGGGCAGGGGGCGCACACCGAGCAGTTCTTC.

This chain joins TRBV7-9 and TRBJ1-2; TRBD1 is a possible D gene (6 bases). Germline CDR1 is SEHNR and CDR2 is FQNEAQ (reference sequence). V was pared by 5 bases and J by 7 bases, with 14 bases between. This CDR3 has 13 residues. The CDR3 DNA reads as TGTGCCAGCAGCGGATTACAGGGCCTTGGCTACACCTTC. Encoded protein: CASSGLQGLGYTF.

The chain is built from TRBV6-1 and TRBJ1-2; 7 bases match TRBD1. This CDR3 has 16 residues. Looked up from germline, CDR1 is MNHNS and CDR2 is SASEGT. V trimming: 3 bases; J trimming: 4 bases; junction bases outside the gene matches: 11. The CDR3 loop reads CASSERTGNVFYGYTF. CDR3 nucleotide sequence: TGTGCCAGCAGTGAGAGGACAGGAAATGTTTTCTATGGCTACACCTTC.

The gene calls are TRBV5-1 and TRBJ2-1; 12 bases agree with TRBD2. Germline-derived CDR1 and CDR2 are SGHRS and YFSETQ. Trimming removed 4 bases from V and 8 bases from J; junction bases left unmatched: 16. The CDR3 has 18 amino acids. CDR3 DNA: TGCGCCAGCAGCCGGTTCCTGGGGCTAGCGGGGGGGCCTCATGAGCAGTTCTTC. Translating gives CASSRFLGLAGGPHEQFF.

The chain couples TRBV28 to TRBJ1-2, with 8 bases aligning to TRBD1. The CDR3 contains 12 residues. Germline CDR1 and CDR2: MDHEN and SYDVKM. Trimming at V came to 6 bases and at J to 8 bases, leaving 5 bases not matched to a gene. CDR3 sequence (DNA): TGTGCCAGCAGATCCGGACAGGGAGGCTACACCTTC. Its translation is CASRSGQGGYTF.

J is TRBJ2-1 and V is TRBV5-1; D is possibly TRBD2 (7 bases). CDR3 size: 16 residues. Germline V CDR1 and CDR2: SGHRS, YFSETQ. The V end was cut by 2 bases, the J end by 3 bases, with 15 bases between. The CDR3 sequence is CASSFFAGANYNEQFF. CDR3 DNA: TGCGCCAGCAGCTTCTTTGCGGGGGCCAACTACAATGAGCAGTTCTTC.

The V gene is TRBV7-2, the J gene TRBJ1-1, with 9 bases that match TRBD1. The V and J ends lost 4 bases and 7 bases, in that order; junction bases with no gene match: 7. Looked up from germline, CDR1 is SGHTA and CDR2 is FQGNSA. The CDR3 runs to 14 residues. The CDR3 here is CASSSRQGESEAFF. DNA of the CDR3: TGTGCCAGCAGCTCCAGACAGGGGGAGAGTGAAGCTTTCTTT.

This clone was found a few times. V gene TRBV6-1 combines with J gene TRBJ1-5; D is possibly TRBD1 (5 bases). CDR1 is MNHNS, CDR2 SASEGT, per germline. Trimming stripped 2 bases from V and 7 bases from J, with 12 bases between. CDR3 length: 14 amino acids. CDR3 sequence: CASSEPRVKQPQHF. The CDR3 DNA follows: TGTGCCAGCAGTGAACCCAGGGTAAAACAGCCCCAGCATTTT.

The chain couples TRBV19 to TRBJ1-4, with no clear D. Looked up from germline, CDR1 is LNHDA and CDR2 is SQIVND (reference sequence). The CDR3 runs to 13 residues. The V end was cut by 4 bases, the J end by 5 bases, with 8 bases between. CDR3 DNA: TGTGCCAGTAGTAAGGAGCTCAATGAAAAACTGTTTTTT. Encoded protein: CASSKELNEKLFF.

The V call is TRBV6-5, the J call TRBJ2-7; 9 bases align to TRBD2. The CDR3 has 13 amino acids. From germline, CDR1 is MNHEY and CDR2 SVGAGI. V lost 5 bases and J lost 3; bases outside the gene matches: 2. CDR3 residues: CASSRTSDYEQYV. In nucleotides, the CDR3 is TGTGCCAGCAGTCGGACTAGCGACTACGAGCAGTACGTC.

The J gene is TRBJ1-2, the V gene TRBV9; D is perhaps TRBD1 (6 bases). V was shortened by 0 bases and J by 2 bases, with 11 bases between the two germline ends. Germline CDR1 SGDLS, CDR2 YYNGEE. The CDR3 extends over 15 amino acids. CDR3 sequence (DNA): TGTGCCAGCAGCGTAGACAGGGCCGAAAACTATGGCTACACCTTC. This gives the protein CASSVDRAENYGYTF.

This clone was seen only once. This chain links TRBV5-4 with TRBJ1-1; perhaps TRBD1 as D (5 bases). In germline, CDR1 is SGHNT, CDR2 YYREEE (reference sequence). The CDR3 runs 16 residues. Trimming removed 0 bases from V and 0 bases from J, with 12 bases in between. CDR3 DNA sequence: TGTGCCAGCAGCTTGGCGGCGGACACTGTGAACACTGAAGCTTTCTTT. It is translated as CASSLAADTVNTEAFF.

This sequence joins TRBV14 and TRBJ2-5; D remains unclear. Germline V gene lookup returns CDR1 SGHDN and CDR2 FVKESK. The length of the CDR3 is 12 residues. Trimming shortened V by 4 bases and J by 5 bases, and 8 bases separated the two germline ends. CDR3 sequence (DNA): TGTGCCAGCAGCCCGCAGAGGGAGACCCAGTACTTC. Translated, it gives CASSPQRETQYF.

This clone was recorded a few times. DNA for the CDR3: TGTGCCAGCAGTCCGAGGGTCAATCAGCCCCAGCATTTT. Translation: CASSPRVNQPQHF. The V and J genes are TRBV12-3 or TRBV12-4 and TRBJ1-5; D not resolved. The CDR3 is made up of 13 amino acids. The V and J ends lost 5 bases and 3 bases respectively, with 8 bases between them.

This chain joins TRBV29-1 and TRBJ1-3, with TRBD1 as a possible D gene (6 bases). The CDR3 loop spans 14 amino acids. CDR1 is SQVTM and CDR2 is ANQGSEA in the germline V gene. Trimming took 6 bases from V and 0 from J, leaving 12 bases between them. The CDR3: CSVSGTHSGNTIYF. CDR3 bases: TGCAGCGTCTCCGGGACACACTCTGGAAACACCATATATTTT.

This chain uses TRBV16 with TRBJ1-4, with no clear D. V was trimmed by 4 bases and J by 2 bases, leaving 17 bases between them. The V gene's germline CDR1 is KGHSY and CDR2 FQNENV. The CDR3 extends over 17 amino acids. The CDR3 nucleotides are TGTGCCAGCAGCCTTGCCAACCCAAGCCTGACTAATGAAAAACTGTTTTTT. Its translation: CASSLANPSLTNEKLFF.